This T cell receptor beta chain was identified in a study of control samples from healthy donors and cancer patients. Per germline, CDR1 GTSNPN and CDR2 SVGIG (reference sequence). This CDR3 region has 11 residues. V was pared by 3 bases and J by 10 bases, with 12 bases between. TCRdb's table, derived via immunoSEQ multiplex PCR, lists solely in-frame clones and lacks some. The sample includes 150,000 to 200,000 clones, almost 90% of them seen just once. The TCR was taken from a woman between 45 and 65 years old in good health. This sequence joins TRBV30 and TRBJ1-2; tentatively, D is TRBD1 (6 bases). The sequenced sample was blood. The CDR3, as DNA: TGTGCCTGGAGCCGGAGACAGGACTACACCTTC. This sequence encodes CAWSRRQDYTF.